This TCR beta chain originates from a study of siplizumab effects on memory and regulatory T cells. General observations from the study: Proliferating siplizumab-cultured Tregs lacked confirmed suppressive function. Unstimulated naive T cells seemed to show more diversity than memory cells did, and they also seemed to be among the major contributors to the alloresponse. Memory cells that were CD4+ and unstimulated gave rise to alloreactive sequences, which siplizumab significantly reduced.

Repertoires were generated with immunoSEQ multiplex PCR, while TCRdb's copy carries only in-frame clones and drops some. The sample consists of approximately 60,000 clones, roughly 85% of them appearing once. The germline gives CDR1 GTSNPN, CDR2 SVGIG (reference sequence). The CDR3 sequence is 12 residues long. V lost 0 bases, J lost 8 bases, and 10 bases lay in between. Comment on this clone: The target antigen is unknown.

Specimen: memory CD4+ T cells sorted from blood. The chain employs TRBV30 and TRBJ1-1; no clear D gene. The receptor comes from a human donor in good health. The CDR3, as DNA: TGTGCCTGGAGTGTTAGGGCGAACGAAGCTTTCTTT. The encoded protein is CAWSVRANEAFF.